What follows describes a single T cell receptor (beta chain). This specimen belongs to a study of PD-L1 blockade in urothelial cancer. At the level of the study: Between 0 and 3 prior chemotherapy regimens had been given to patients. Analysis of the blood was performed 3 weeks (second dose) and 6 weeks after treatment start.

Synthetic TCR analog templates were spiked into each PCR. The data were produced by immunoSEQ multiplex PCR, yet TCRdb's version contains in-frame clones alone and is incomplete. The sample holds approximately 91,000 clones; approximately 82% are singletons and the top ten take approximately 8.4%. Germline V gene lookup returns CDR1 KGHSH and CDR2 LQKENI. The CDR3 contains 13 residues. V was pared by 3 bases and J by 6 bases, with 11 bases between. Time point specified: peripheral blood 6 weeks after treatment start. Locally advanced or metastatic urothelial carcinoma was diagnosed in the patients. Sample: PBMCs, taken around atezolizumab (anti-PD-L1) treatment. The rearrangement joins TRBV18 to TRBJ1-2; D is perhaps TRBD1 (6 bases). The receptor was isolated from a man in his 70s with urothelial cancer. The CDR3 loop reads CASSPEQGDGYTF. In nucleotides, the CDR3 is TGTGCCAGCTCACCCGAACAGGGTGATGGCTACACCTTC.